The 27 T cell receptor beta chains reported below all come from one sample, sequenced in a study of cytomegalovirus exposure and HLA in healthy donors. A multiplex PCR was run with 60 Vbeta primers and 13 Jbeta primers. TCRdb's copy holds only in-frame clones and misses some; the assay was immunoSEQ multiplex PCR. The sample includes 150,000 or so clones, approximately 81% seen only once; the top ten take roughly 1.5%. Sequenced sample: PBMCs. The source is a male donor in good health and CMV-seronegative.

The J gene is TRBJ2-7, the V gene TRBV14, with 11 bases matching TRBD1. The CDR3 consists of 15 residues. Germline V gene sequence: CDR1 SGHDN, CDR2 FVKESK. The ends lost 4 bases at V and 4 bases at J; junction bases unmatched: 6. The CDR3 reads CASSPTDRGQYEQYF. CDR3 nucleotides: TGTGCCAGCAGCCCGACGGACAGGGGGCAGTACGAGCAGTACTTC. The whole variable domain, filled in from reference TRBV14 and TRBJ2-7, reads EAGVTQFPSHSVIEKGQTVTLRCDPISGHDNLYWYRRVMGKEIKFLLHFVKESKQDESGMPNNRFLAERTGGTYSTLKVQPAELEDSGVYFCASSPTDRGQYEQYFGPGTRLTVT.

The chain has TRBV7-9 and TRBJ2-1, with D hard to call. This CDR3 has 11 residues. Trimming left V 5 bases short and J 5 bases short, with 4 bases between. In germline, CDR1 is SEHNR, CDR2 FQNEAQ (reference sequence). CDR3 protein: CASSVNNEQFF. CDR3 DNA sequence: TGTGCCAGCAGCGTAAACAATGAGCAGTTCTTC.

This sequence joins TRBV5-1 and TRBJ2-7; TRBD1 matches at 8 bases. Trimming at V came to 4 bases and at J to 3 bases, leaving 6 bases not matched to a gene. CDR3 length: 14 amino acids. The germline gives CDR1 SGHRS, CDR2 YFSETQ. The CDR3 region has the DNA TGCGCCAGCAGCCCCGACAGGGGTGACTACGAGCAGTACTTC. It translates to CASSPDRGDYEQYF. The whole variable domain, filled in from reference TRBV5-1 and TRBJ2-7, reads KAGVTQTPRYLIKTRGQQVTLSCSPISGHRSVSWYQQTPGQGLQFLFEYFSETQRNKGNFPGRFSGRQFSNSRSEMNVSTLELGDSALYLCASSPDRGDYEQYFGPGTRLTVT.

The chain has TRBV28 and TRBJ1-6; D is unclear. This CDR3 region has 12 residues. V was cut by 10 bases and J by 3 bases, with 7 bases left in between. Looked up from germline, CDR1 is MDHEN and CDR2 is SYDVKM. CDR3 DNA: TGTGCCATTGGCTTCTATAATTCACCCCTCCACTTT. Translation: CAIGFYNSPLHF. The whole variable domain, filled in from reference TRBV28 and TRBJ1-6, reads DVKVTQSSRYLVKRTGEKVFLECVQDMDHENMFWYRQDPGLGLRLIYFSYDVKMKEKGDIPEGYSVSREKKERFSLILESASTNQTSMYLCAIGFYNSPLHFGNGTRLTVT.

This sequence joins TRBV14 and TRBJ1-2, with D possibly matching TRBD1 (5 bases). This CDR3 region has 12 residues. Germline lookup yields CDR1 SGHDN and CDR2 FVKESK. Trimming removed 4 bases at V and 4 bases at J, with 7 bases between. DNA for the CDR3: TGTGCCAGCAGCCCGGACACCTATGGCTACACCTTC. Amino acid sequence: CASSPDTYGYTF.

This chain joins TRBV10-1 and TRBJ2-2; weak D call: TRBD2 (6 bases). The CDR3 covers 16 residues. V shed 0 bases and J shed 6 bases, with 14 bases lying between them. Germline V CDR1 and CDR2: WNHNN, SYGVQD (reference sequence). The CDR3 sequence is CASSESGTPQPGELFF. The CDR3 DNA follows: TGCGCCAGCAGTGAGTCGGGGACTCCTCAGCCCGGGGAGCTGTTTTTT.

The sample holds a few counts of this clone. The chain employs TRBV15 and TRBJ1-1, with D maybe TRBD1 (5 bases). The ends were cut back, 1 base at V and 1 base at J, with 10 bases in the middle. CDR1 LNHNV and CDR2 YYDKDF come from the germline V gene (reference sequence). This CDR3 has 15 residues. Here the CDR3 reads CATSRVARANTEAFF. The CDR3 DNA reads as TGTGCCACCAGCAGAGTGGCCAGGGCGAACACTGAAGCTTTCTTT. Based on the CDR3 plus reference TRBV15 and TRBJ1-1, the full variable domain is DAMVIQNPRYQVTQFGKPVTLSCSQTLNHNVMYWYQQKSSQAPKLLFHYYDKDFNNEADTPDNFQSRRPNTSFCFLDIRSPGLGDTAMYLCATSRVARANTEAFFGQGTRLTVV.

The chain uses TRBV5-6 and TRBJ2-7, with D perhaps TRBD2 (6 bases). The CDR3 contains 15 residues. Trimming shortened V by 4 bases and J by 3 bases, and 17 bases separated the two germline ends. Germline V gene sequence: CDR1 SGHDT, CDR2 YYEEEE. The CDR3 coding sequence is TGTGCCAGCAGCCATTACACTCGGGGGATCTACGAGCAGTACTTC. Translation gives CASSHYTRGIYEQYF.

The rearrangement uses TRBV5-5 and TRBJ1-2; TRBD1 agrees at 7 bases. Looked up from germline, CDR1 is SGHKS and CDR2 is YYEKEE (reference sequence). The J segment lost 1 base and the V segment lost 3 bases, leaving 3 bases of the junction unmatched. The CDR3 length is 14 residues. The CDR3 loop is CASSWDRVNYGYTF. Here the CDR3 DNA reads TGTGCCAGCAGCTGGGACAGAGTTAACTATGGCTACACCTTC.

Notes on this clone: Germline and junction disagree at one end, which may indicate a read error. The rearrangement joins TRBV6-5 to TRBJ2-3; no definite D call. Germline V CDR1 and CDR2: MNHEY, SVGAGI. The CDR3 contains 13 residues. CDR3 sequence reads: CASSYSISDTQCF. The CDR3 nucleotides read TGTGCCAGCAGTTACTCGATTTCAGATACGCAGTGTTTT.

This clone occurred a few times. The rearrangement links TRBV11-1 to TRBJ2-2; unclear D gene. Germline V gene sequence: CDR1 SGHAT, CDR2 FQDESV (reference sequence). The CDR3 is 15 amino acids. Trimming removed 0 bases from V and 3 bases from J, with 8 bases in between. CDR3 sequence reads: CASSLAVGDTGELFF. CDR3 DNA: TGTGCCAGCAGCTTAGCGGTCGGTGACACCGGGGAGCTGTTTTTT. The complete variable domain, with remaining parts taken from reference TRBV11-1 and TRBJ2-2, reads EAEVAQSPRYKITEKSQAVAFWCDPISGHATLYWYRQILGQGPELLVQFQDESVVDDSQLPKDRFSAERLKGVDSTLKIQPAELGDSAMYLCASSLAVGDTGELFFGEGSRLTVL.

This chain joins TRBV6-5 and TRBJ2-7; tentative D call: TRBD2 (6 bases). This CDR3 is 13 amino acids long. Germline V gives CDR1 MNHEY, CDR2 SVGAGI. Trimming stripped 5 bases from V and 7 bases from J, with 15 bases between. CDR3 nucleotides: TGTGCCAGCAGTATAGCGGCCACGGGGGAGCAGTACTTC. Translating gives CASSIAATGEQYF.

CDR3 region: CASSPRSLGQGTGELFF. The CDR3 DNA follows: TGTGCCAGCAGCCCCCGGAGCTTGGGACAGGGTACCGGGGAGCTGTTTTTT. The V call is TRBV7-3, the J call TRBJ2-2; 9 bases align to TRBD1. The CDR3 has 17 residues. CDR1 is SGHTA, CDR2 FQGTGA, per germline. With V trimmed by 5 bases and J by 5 bases, 12 bases remained unmatched.

This clone occurred a few times. This sequence joins TRBV10-3 and TRBJ1-3; 8 nucleotides align to TRBD1. This CDR3 is 18 amino acids long. CDR1 is ENHRY, CDR2 SYGVKD, per germline. With V trimmed by 4 bases and J by 2 bases, 13 bases remained unmatched. In nucleotides, the CDR3 is TGTGCCATCAGTGGGAATGGTGGGGACAGGCGACCTGGAAACACCATATATTTT. It yields the protein CAISGNGGDRRPGNTIYF.

Only a few counts were recorded for this clone. This chain uses TRBV27 with TRBJ2-2; D might be TRBD2 (5 bases). The V and J ends lost 3 bases and 7 bases respectively, with 6 bases between them. This CDR3 comprises 12 residues. CDR1 and CDR2 (germline): MNHEY, SMNVEV (reference sequence). The CDR3 sequence is CASSFGGGELFF. As DNA, the CDR3 is TGTGCCAGCAGTTTCGGAGGCGGGGAGCTGTTTTTT.

This rearrangement joins TRBV7-6 to TRBJ2-5, with TRBD1 as a possible D gene (6 bases). The V gene lost 2 bases and the J gene lost 2 bases, with 12 bases spanning the gap. The CDR3 runs 15 residues. CDR1 and CDR2 from the germline V gene are SGHVS and FNYEAQ. The CDR3 DNA is TGTGCCAGCAGCTTAACAGGGAACGAACAAGAGACCCAGTACTTC. Translating it yields CASSLTGNEQETQYF.

The chain couples TRBV18 to TRBJ1-3; D is unresolved. With 3 bases removed from V and 0 bases from J, the gap between germline ends came to 12 bases. CDR3 size: 16 residues. Germline CDR1 KGHSH, CDR2 LQKENI. Written as DNA, the CDR3 is TGTGCCAGCTCACCCGTTACAGAGTTCTCTGGAAACACCATATATTTT. It codes for CASSPVTEFSGNTIYF.

The V call is TRBV5-1, the J call TRBJ2-5; 10 bases align to TRBD2. V shed 1 base and J 4 bases; nucleotides not matched to a gene: 4. Germline lookup yields CDR1 SGHRS and CDR2 YFSETQ. The CDR3 spans 15 residues. CDR3 bases: TGCGCCAGCAGCTTGTCTAGCGGGAGTGGAGAGACCCAGTACTTC. Translated: CASSLSSGSGETQYF.

The chain uses TRBV9 and TRBJ1-2, with 12 positions matching TRBD1. This CDR3 is built from 18 residues. Germline loops: CDR1 SGDLS, CDR2 YYNGEE. V shed 0 bases and J 1 base; nucleotides not matched to a gene: 7. The CDR3, as DNA: TGTGCCAGCAGCGTAGGGGGACAGGGGGCCAGGGGTAACTATGGCTACACCTTC. This encodes CASSVGGQGARGNYGYTF.

This clone was counted a single time. The V and J genes are TRBV30 and TRBJ2-1, with 9 bases that match TRBD1. Germline-derived CDR1 and CDR2 are GTSNPN and SVGIG (reference sequence). V lost 6 bases to trimming and J lost 6 bases; unmatched junction nucleotides: 9. This CDR3 contains 14 residues. CDR3 DNA: TGTGCCTGCCCGACAGGGGGTAAGGTCAATGAGCAGTTCTTC. It codes for CACPTGGKVNEQFF.

The sample holds one count of this clone. This chain joins TRBV30 and TRBJ2-7, with D perhaps matching TRBD2 (6 bases). Germline V lookup: CDR1 GTSNPN, CDR2 SVGIG (reference sequence). CDR3 size: 13 residues. The V and J ends lost 4 bases and 4 bases respectively, with 14 bases between them. The CDR3 sequence is CAWKGGGTYEQYF. In DNA form, the CDR3 reads TGTGCCTGGAAAGGCGGAGGGACTTACGAGCAGTACTTC.

This chain connects TRBV29-1 to TRBJ2-5, with a possible D match to TRBD2 (5 bases). The V and J ends lost 5 bases and 5 bases respectively, with 12 bases between them. Per the germline V gene, CDR1 is SQVTM and CDR2 is ANQGSEA. The CDR3 length is 12 residues. The CDR3 nucleotides read TGCAGCGTTAAACTAGATGCGGAGACCCAGTACTTC. Translated: CSVKLDAETQYF.

This rearrangement joins TRBV5-4 to TRBJ2-4; D possibly corresponds to TRBD2 (6 bases). This CDR3 has 15 residues. V was cut by 2 bases and J by 10 bases, with 19 bases left in between. From germline, CDR1 is SGHNT and CDR2 YYREEE (reference sequence). The CDR3 sequence: CASSFRDSGSGIQYF. For the CDR3, the DNA is TGTGCCAGCAGCTTCCGGGACTCCGGATCCGGGATTCAGTACTTC.

The chain carries TRBV7-3 and TRBJ2-1; 8 bases are a match to TRBD2. The CDR3 is made up of 18 amino acids. Germline CDR1 SGHTA, CDR2 FQGTGA. V lost 5 bases and J lost 3; bases outside the gene matches: 15. The CDR3 loop is CASSPVPNGTRSYNEQFF. Here the CDR3 DNA reads TGTGCCAGCAGCCCGGTCCCAAACGGGACTAGAAGCTACAATGAGCAGTTCTTC.

The chain uses TRBV28 and TRBJ1-5; 7 positions match TRBD1. Germline trimming cut 7 bases from V and 10 bases from J; bases unmatched to any gene: 7. Germline CDR1 and CDR2: MDHEN and SYDVKM. This CDR3 comprises 12 residues. CDR3 nucleotides: TGTGCCAGCAAGGAGGGGGCCTCCCCCCAGCATTTT. Amino acid sequence: CASKEGASPQHF.

The V gene is TRBV16, the J gene TRBJ2-7; D is perhaps TRBD1 (6 bases). The V gene's germline CDR1 is KGHSY and CDR2 FQNENV. V gave up 6 bases and J gave up 3 bases, with 9 bases separating them. This CDR3 is 12 amino acids long. CDR3 DNA sequence: TGTGCCAGCAGGGGGGCGAGCTACGAGCAGTACTTC. It encodes CASRGASYEQYF.

V and J are TRBV10-3 and TRBJ2-7, with 12 nucleotides matching TRBD2. This CDR3 has 13 amino acids. CDR1 ENHRY and CDR2 SYGVKD come from the germline V gene. After removal of 6 bases from V and 6 bases from J, the junction contained 3 bases not matched to a gene. CDR3 DNA sequence: TGTGCCATCAGGCTAGCGGGGGGGGGCGAGCAGTACTTC. It yields the protein CAIRLAGGGEQYF.